Listed below are T cell receptor beta chains from one sample, sequenced in a study of Graves' ophthalmopathy and Graves' hyperthyroidism. TCRdb called the multiplex PCR reads again in MiXCR, with one record for every CDR3 protein. The table records a few hundred thousand distinct CDR3 sequences, approximately 17% of them present only once. The sequencing sample was made of peripheral blood. The receptors derive from an adult woman with stable Graves' hyperthyroidism. Both conserved end residues are part of each CDR3. The D gene is left open where the match is weak. Clone size appears in some rows only: once, few, many, or a class for an expanded clone.

- | TRBJ2-5 | many | TRBV5-1 | TGCGCCAGCAGCAGGCCAGGGTCCCAAGAGACCCAGTACTTC | CASSRPGSQETQYF
- | TRBJ2-2 | - | TRBV14 | TGTGCCAGCAGCCAAGAAGTTCAGGTGTTAGAGTGGTACTCCGGGGAGCTGTGTTTT | CASSQEVQVLEWYSGELCF
- | TRBJ2-5 | many | TRBV6-2/TRBV6-3 | TGTGCCAGCAGTTACTCGTCTAGCGAAGAGACCCAGTACTTC | CASSYSSSEETQYF
- | TRBJ1-2 | - | TRBV12-3/TRBV12-4 | TGTGCCAGCACCCCTAGTAGACCAGGCCTGGCGGGCTACACCTTC | CASTPSRPGLAGYTF
- | TRBJ1-2 | many | TRBV28 | TGTGCCAGCAGCCTCGGGCGGGGTCACTATGGCTACACCTTC | CASSLGRGHYGYTF
- | TRBJ1-2 | many | TRBV27 | TGTGCCAGCAGTCAAGGGCAAGGCTACACCTTC | CASSQGQGYTF
- | TRBJ2-7 | many | TRBV28 | TGTGCCAGCAGCAAGAATGATATCTCGTACGAGCAGTACTTC | CASSKNDISYEQYF
- | TRBJ1-2 | - | TRBV12-3/TRBV12-4 | TGTGCCAGCAGTCATCAATACAGGGACTATGGCTACACCTTC | CASSHQYRDYGYTF
- | TRBJ1-5 | many | TRBV6-2/TRBV6-3 | TGTGCCAGCAGTTTAACCCCGGGGAATGGGCAGCCCCAGCATTTT | CASSLTPGNGQPQHF
TRBD2 | TRBJ2-1 | few | TRBV11-2 | TGTGCCAGCAGTACTAGCGGGATATCCTACAATGAGCAGTTCTTC | CASSTSGISYNEQFF
TRBD2 | TRBJ2-3 | few | TRBV20-1 | TGCAGTGCAAACATGCACGGGGGGGACCCAGATACGCAGTATTTT | CSANMHGGDPDTQYF
TRBD2 | TRBJ2-4 | many | TRBV12-3/TRBV12-4 | TGTGCCAGCAGTTCTAGACTAGCGGGAATTAAGGGGAACATTCAGTACTTC | CASSSRLAGIKGNIQYF
- | TRBJ2-7 | - | TRBV6-1 | TGTGCCAGCAGTGCCGTACATAGCCAAGTTCCCTACGAGCAGTACTTC | CASSAVHSQVPYEQYF
- | TRBJ2-7 | - | TRBV15 | TGTGCCACCAGCAGTCCATTCGGCGGGGAGACAGGGAAGGCCTACGAGCAGTACTTC | CATSSPFGGETGKAYEQYF
TRBD1 | TRBJ2-2 | - | TRBV28 | TGTGCCAGCTGGGGGGGGACAGGGGGACCCGGGGAGCTGTTTTTT | CASWGGTGGPGELFF
- | TRBJ1-5 | - | TRBV28 | TGTGTCTGCAGTTCCAACAGGGTCGCCGAGGGTCAGCCCCAGCATTTT | CVCSSNRVAEGQPQHF
- | TRBJ2-7 | many | TRBV6-5 | TGTGCCAGCAGTCGGGGCGGCGCCTACGAGCAGTACTTC | CASSRGGAYEQYF
- | TRBJ1-1 | many | TRBV5-1 | TGCGCCAGCAGCCCTACGATGACGGGGAACACTGAAGCTTTCTTT | CASSPTMTGNTEAFF
- | TRBJ1-5 | many | TRBV19 | TGTGCCAGTAGTATAGGGCCCAATCAGCCCCAGCATTTT | CASSIGPNQPQHF
TRBD1 | TRBJ1-5 | many | TRBV6-2/TRBV6-3 | TGTGCCAGCAGCCCTGACAGGGGGAGGAATCAGCCCCAGCATTTT | CASSPDRGRNQPQHF
- | TRBJ1-1 | many | TRBV25-1 | TGTGCCAGCAGGGAAAGCTGGCGGAACACTGAAGCTTTCTTT | CASRESWRNTEAFF
- | TRBJ1-1 | many | TRBV10-3 | TGTGCCATCAGTGGTGTCGGGGGTATGAACACTGAAGCTTTCTTT | CAISGVGGMNTEAFF
- | TRBJ2-7 | many | TRBV9 | TGTGCCAGCAGCGTAGGCGGGTTTGGCGAGCAGTACTTC | CASSVGGFGEQYF
- | TRBJ1-6 | - | TRBV4-1 | TGCGCCAGCAGCCAAGATGGTAGGGTTTCACCCCTCCACTTT | CASSQDGRVSPLHF
- | TRBJ1-5 | many | TRBV20-1 | TGCAGTGCTAGAGGGGGGTCCCAGCCCCAGCATTTT | CSARGGSQPQHF
TRBD2 | TRBJ2-7 | many | TRBV28 | TGTGCCAGCAGTTTAAAGTTATGGGCAGGAGGTCGCGGGAGGGCCTACGAGCAGTACTTC | CASSLKLWAGGRGRAYEQYF
TRBD1 | TRBJ2-7 | few | TRBV29-1 | TGCAGCGTCGACGGGACAGGGTCCCACGAGCAGTACTTC | CSVDGTGSHEQYF
- | TRBJ1-6 | many | TRBV28 | TGTGCCAGCAGTTTATTGTTATCTTCACCCCTCCACTTT | CASSLLLSSPLHF
TRBD2 | TRBJ2-5 | few | TRBV20-1 | TGCAGTGCTAGAGATCTCTTTAGCGGGAGAAACCAAGAGACCCAGTACTTC | CSARDLFSGRNQETQYF
TRBD1 | TRBJ2-7 | many | TRBV28 | TGTGCCAGCAGTCCTAAGACAGGGCACGTAGACGAGCAGTACTTC | CASSPKTGHVDEQYF
- | TRBJ2-7 | many | TRBV7-2 | TGTGCCAGCAGCTTTACCCCCTTCTCCTACGAGCAGTACTTC | CASSFTPFSYEQYF